The 8 T cell receptor beta chains given below trace back to one sample, sequenced in a study of vaccination effects on CD4 cells after COVID-19. TCRdb keeps only in-frame clones here, not all; method: immunoSEQ multiplex PCR. Of about 27,000 clones listed, approximately 70% were seen once; the top ten hold around 20%. The antigens these receptors bind are not known. After expansion with viral peptide pools in the ViraFEST assay, antigen-specific CD4+ T cells were sequenced. It was after more than 8 days of culture that CD4+ T cells were isolated. People in the vaccine group had not been infected with SARS-CoV-2 before, and their nucleocapsid antibodies were negative. This sample comprised CD4+ T cells from PBMCs cultured with HCoV-NL63 spike peptides, obtained before COVID-19 vaccination. The receptors come from a human donor who received a COVID-19 vaccine.

The chain employs TRBV1 and TRBJ1-5; TRBD1 is the table's D call and was not checked against the DNA. TRBV1 is labeled a pseudogene. This CDR3 contains 15 residues. The CDR3 reads CTSSQKEGGYQPQHF. In DNA, the CDR3 is TGCACCAGCAGCCAAAAAGAAGGGGGCTATCAGCCCCAGCATTTT.

The rearrangement joins TRBV6-1 to TRBJ1-2; 8 nucleotides line up with TRBD1. V lost 3 bases, J lost 0 bases, and 12 bases stayed unmatched. Germline values: CDR1 MNHNS, CDR2 SASEGT. The CDR3 contains 18 residues. CDR3 in DNA: TGTGCCAGCAGTGACGGACAGGGCCCGAGAGGCCCTAACTATGGCTACACCTTC. It encodes CASSDGQGPRGPNYGYTF.

In the case of this clone: Additional DNA sequences in this sample encode the identical CDR3. The rearrangement joins TRBV18 to TRBJ2-5; D is unresolved. Trimming left V 3 bases short and J 4 bases short, with 3 bases between. Germline V gene lookup returns CDR1 KGHSH and CDR2 LQKENI. The CDR3 runs to 11 residues. The CDR3 protein is CASSPGETQYF. The CDR3 region has the DNA TGTGCCAGCTCACCTGGAGAGACCCAGTACTTC.

This chain uses TRBV6-1 with TRBJ1-6; 11 nucleotides align to TRBD1. V trimming: 3 bases; J trimming: 16 bases; junction bases outside the gene matches: 11. The CDR3 covers 15 residues. CDR1 is MNHNS and CDR2 is SASEGT in the germline V gene. CDR3 in DNA: TGTGCCAGCAGTGAGGGGACAGGGGGATCGGGGAGGCTCCACTTT. Translated: CASSEGTGGSGRLHF.

The chain links TRBV5-1 to TRBJ1-3, with D uncertain. The CDR3 has 16 amino acids. V was shortened by 5 bases and J by 0 bases, with 15 bases between the two germline ends. Germline V lookup: CDR1 SGHRS, CDR2 YFSETQ. The CDR3 bases are TGCGCCAGCAGTGCGATGGGTGTGAGCTCTGGAAACACCATATATTTT. Translation: CASSAMGVSSGNTIYF.

This chain uses TRBV28 with TRBJ2-7; either TRBD1 or TRBD2 may fit D (5 bases each). This CDR3 spans 15 amino acids. Germline CDR1 and CDR2: MDHEN and SYDVKM. Trimming pared 3 bases from V and 0 bases from J, leaving 12 bases between. The CDR3 loop is CASSFVWGRSYEQYF. The CDR3, as DNA: TGTGCCAGCAGTTTTGTATGGGGACGCTCCTACGAGCAGTACTTC.

The chain is built from TRBV4-3 and TRBJ2-7, with D perhaps matching TRBD1 (5 bases). Trimming cost V 1 base and J 2 bases, with 15 bases left between them. Looked up from germline, CDR1 is LGHNA and CDR2 is YSLEER. This CDR3 is 16 amino acids long. CDR3: CASSQGVEKGPYEQYF. CDR3 nucleotides: TGCGCCAGCAGCCAAGGCGTGGAGAAGGGGCCCTACGAGCAGTACTTC.

The rearrangement joins TRBV28 to TRBJ1-3; 7 bases line up with TRBD1. CDR1 and CDR2 (germline): MDHEN, SYDVKM. The CDR3 has 16 residues. With V trimmed by 4 bases and J by 1 base, 7 bases remained unmatched. The CDR3 loop is CASSSPGGGSGNTIYF. The CDR3 bases are TGTGCCAGCAGTTCCCCAGGGGGGGGGTCTGGAAACACCATATATTTT.